This T cell receptor (beta chain) was captured by sequencing in a study of cytomegalovirus exposure and HLA in healthy donors. Across the whole study: Genotyping of hundreds of donors showed that approximately 83% belonged to the Caucasian-associated ancestry cluster. Study-level findings and limits: HLA restriction was apparent for most CMV-associated TCR beta chains in a later analysis. What TCR beta sequences reportedly achieved was accurate prediction of HLA-A and HLA-B alleles in most subjects.

In regard to this clone: As yet, its antigen is unknown.

Despite likely unrecorded immune exposures, the donors were nominally healthy at the time of sampling. The CDR3 sequence is 14 residues long. Germline CDR1 SGHNT, CDR2 YYREEE (reference sequence). V shed 0 bases and J shed 4 bases, with 10 bases lying between them. The PCR had 60 Vbeta and 13 Jbeta primers. Libraries were prepared by immunoSEQ multiplex PCR; TCRdb keeps only in-frame clonotypes and omits some of them. Of some 100,000 clones listed, about 68% were seen once; the top ten hold approximately 14%. J is TRBJ2-5 and V is TRBV5-4; possible D gene TRBD2, 6 bases. The material sequenced was PBMCs. The sequence was obtained from a male donor in good health and CMV-seropositive. This chain's CDR3 is CASSLATRGETQYF. In DNA form, the CDR3 reads TGTGCCAGCAGCTTGGCCACGCGGGGAGAGACCCAGTACTTC.